The 9 T cell receptor beta chains in this list originate from one sample, sequenced in a study of molecular identifiers for immune sequencing clone quantification. TCRdb ran MiXCR on the PCR reads and lists one entry per CDR3 protein. The table lists 40,000 to 45,000 distinct CDR3 sequences, 15% to 20% of them singletons. Material: naive CD8+ T cells from blood, with Jurkat cell RNA spiked in. Subset meaning: FACS-sorted CD8+CD4-CCR7+CD45RA+ naive T cells. The receptors originated from a human donor in good health. Some libraries in this study had Jurkat cell RNA spiked in.

This clonotype came up many times. CDR3 coding DNA: TGTGCCAGCAGGGAGACAGGGGGCGCGTCACCCCTCCACTTT. Translation gives CASRETGGASPLHF. The chain recombines TRBV12-3 or TRBV12-4 with TRBJ1-6; 10 bases line up with TRBD1. The CDR3 has 14 amino acids. The ends lost 6 bases at V and 10 bases at J; junction bases unmatched: 6.

This clonotype came up many times. The V gene is TRBV29-1, the J gene TRBJ2-7; 8 nucleotides agree with TRBD2. V was pared by 4 bases and J by 3 bases, with 2 bases of the junction left unmatched. Germline CDR1 reads SQVTM; CDR2 reads ANQGSEA. The CDR3 has 12 amino acids. The CDR3 sequence: CSVAGGGYEQYF. Written as DNA, the CDR3 is TGCAGCGTTGCGGGGGGGGGCTACGAGCAGTACTTC.

This clonotype was recorded at least ten times. The chain carries TRBV7-2 and TRBJ1-1, with 8 bases matching TRBD1. Germline V lookup: CDR1 SGHTA, CDR2 FQGNSA. The CDR3 spans 13 residues. Germline trimming cut 5 bases from V and 3 bases from J; bases unmatched to any gene: 2. The chain's CDR3 is CASSAGGDTEAFF. CDR3 bases: TGTGCCAGCAGCGCAGGGGGCGACACTGAAGCTTTCTTT.

In its sample, this clonotype is medium-sized (0.01 to 0.1%). The chain is built from TRBV2 and TRBJ2-7; a weak D match, TRBD2 (5 bases). V was cut by 1 base and J by 3 bases, with 10 bases left in between. The CDR3 runs to 14 residues. Looked up from germline, CDR1 is SNHLY and CDR2 is FYNNEI. The CDR3 protein is CASSEVMGDYEQYF. As DNA, the CDR3 is TGTGCCAGCAGTGAAGTGATGGGAGACTACGAGCAGTACTTC.

This clonotype was seen many times. The chain links TRBV3-2 to TRBJ2-3. TRBV3-2 represents a pseudogene. This CDR3 contains 15 residues. CDR3 residues: CASSDAGGYTDTQYF. The CDR3 DNA is TGTGCCAGCAGCGACGCAGGCGGATACACAGATACGCAGTATTTT.

This clonotype showed up many times. The genes are TRBV7-9 and TRBJ2-7, with D tentatively TRBD2 (5 bases). From germline, CDR1 is SEHNR and CDR2 FQNEAQ (reference sequence). V lost 6 bases and J 4 bases, leaving 10 bases between the germline ends. The CDR3 spans 12 residues. CDR3 region: CASRESGYEQYF. The CDR3 bases are TGTGCCAGCAGGGAAAGCGGTTACGAGCAGTACTTC. The complete variable domain, with remaining parts taken from reference TRBV7-9 and TRBJ2-7, reads DTGVSQNPRHKITKRGQNVTFRCDPISEHNRLYWYRQTLGQGPEFLTYFQNEAQLEKSRLLSDRFSAERPKGSFSTLEIQRTEQGDSAMYLCASRESGYEQYFGPGTRLTVT.

This clonotype was observed many times. The chain has TRBV30 and TRBJ2-6; the D is unclear. CDR3 length equals 17 residues. V was cut by 3 bases and J by 2 bases, with 17 bases left in between. Germline V gene sequence: CDR1 GTSNPN, CDR2 SVGIG (reference sequence). CDR3 nucleotide sequence: TGTGCCTGGAGCACCTCAGTCGGCTGGCCTGGGGCCAACGTCCTGACTTTC. Translated: CAWSTSVGWPGANVLTF.

The chain uses TRBV29-1 and TRBJ2-7; tentatively, D is TRBD1 (7 bases). The CDR3 spans 14 residues. CDR1 is SQVTM and CDR2 is ANQGSEA in the germline V gene. The CDR3, as DNA: TGCGGTCAGACGGCGGGGTTTGGGACAGATGAGCAGTACTTC. Protein product: CGQTAGFGTDEQYF.

This clonotype has at least ten counts. The genes are TRBV5-6 and TRBJ2-1; the D is unclear. Trimming stripped 1 base from V and 10 bases from J, with 9 bases between. The CDR3 totals 12 residues. In germline, CDR1 is SGHDT, CDR2 YYEEEE. Written as DNA, the CDR3 is TGTGCCAGCAGCTTGATCCCACGAGAGCAGTTCTTC. This encodes CASSLIPREQFF.